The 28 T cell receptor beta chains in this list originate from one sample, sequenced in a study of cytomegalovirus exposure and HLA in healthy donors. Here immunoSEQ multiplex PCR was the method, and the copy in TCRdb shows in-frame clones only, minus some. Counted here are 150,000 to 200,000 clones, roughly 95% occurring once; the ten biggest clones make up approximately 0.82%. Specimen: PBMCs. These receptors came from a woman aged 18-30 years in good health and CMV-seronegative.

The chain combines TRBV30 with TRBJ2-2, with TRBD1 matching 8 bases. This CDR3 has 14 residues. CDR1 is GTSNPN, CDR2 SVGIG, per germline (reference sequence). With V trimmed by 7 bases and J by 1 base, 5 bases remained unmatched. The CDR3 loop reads CASRTGLNTGELFF. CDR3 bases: TGTGCCTCGAGGACAGGGCTGAACACCGGGGAGCTGTTTTTT.

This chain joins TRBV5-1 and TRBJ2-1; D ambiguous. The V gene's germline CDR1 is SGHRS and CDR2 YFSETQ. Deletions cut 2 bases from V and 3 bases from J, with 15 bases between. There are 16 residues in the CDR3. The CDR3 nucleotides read TGCGCCAGCAGCTTCAGCCAGCACCTAGACTACAATGAGCAGTTCTTC. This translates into CASSFSQHLDYNEQFF.

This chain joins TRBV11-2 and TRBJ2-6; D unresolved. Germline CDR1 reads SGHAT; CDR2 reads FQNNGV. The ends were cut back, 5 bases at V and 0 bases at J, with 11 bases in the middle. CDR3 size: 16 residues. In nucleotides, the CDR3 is TGTGCCAGCAGCGAGATTATGAACTCTGGGGCCAACGTCCTGACTTTC. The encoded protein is CASSEIMNSGANVLTF.

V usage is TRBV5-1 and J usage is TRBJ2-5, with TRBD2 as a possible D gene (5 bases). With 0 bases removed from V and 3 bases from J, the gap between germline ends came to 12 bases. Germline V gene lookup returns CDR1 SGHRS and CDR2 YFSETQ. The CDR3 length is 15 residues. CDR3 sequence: CASSLDDYLKETQYF. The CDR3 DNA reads TGCGCCAGCAGCTTGGATGACTATTTGAAAGAGACCCAGTACTTC.

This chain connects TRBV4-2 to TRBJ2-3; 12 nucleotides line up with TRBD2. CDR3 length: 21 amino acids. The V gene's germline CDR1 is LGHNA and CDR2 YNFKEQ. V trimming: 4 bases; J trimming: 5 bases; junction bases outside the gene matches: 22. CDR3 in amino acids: CASSPQWGTSGLKGTRDTQYF. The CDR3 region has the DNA TGTGCCAGCAGCCCCCAATGGGGGACTAGCGGGTTAAAGGGGACAAGAGATACGCAGTATTTT.

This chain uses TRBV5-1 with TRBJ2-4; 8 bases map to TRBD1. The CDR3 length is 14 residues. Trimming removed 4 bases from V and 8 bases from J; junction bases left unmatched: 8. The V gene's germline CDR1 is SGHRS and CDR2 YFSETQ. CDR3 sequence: CASSPGQGGYIQYF. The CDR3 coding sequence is TGCGCCAGCAGCCCCGGACAGGGAGGTTACATTCAGTACTTC.

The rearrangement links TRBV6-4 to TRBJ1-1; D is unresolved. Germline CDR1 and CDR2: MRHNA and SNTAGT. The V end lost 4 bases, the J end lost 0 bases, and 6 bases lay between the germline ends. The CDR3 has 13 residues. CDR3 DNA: TGTGCCAGCAGTGCAACGGTGAACACTGAAGCTTTCTTT. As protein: CASSATVNTEAFF.

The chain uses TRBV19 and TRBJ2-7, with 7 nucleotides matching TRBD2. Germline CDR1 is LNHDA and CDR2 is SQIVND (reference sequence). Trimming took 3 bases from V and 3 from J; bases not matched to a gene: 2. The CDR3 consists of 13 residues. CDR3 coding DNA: TGTGCCAGTAGTATGGGAGGGTACTACGAGCAGTACTTC. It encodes CASSMGGYYEQYF.

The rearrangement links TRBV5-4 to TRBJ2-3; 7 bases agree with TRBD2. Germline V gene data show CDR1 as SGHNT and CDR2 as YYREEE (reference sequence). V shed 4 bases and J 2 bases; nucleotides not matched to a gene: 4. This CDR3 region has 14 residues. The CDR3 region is CASSLTSTTDTQYF. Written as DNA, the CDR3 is TGTGCCAGCAGCCTGACTAGCACCACAGATACGCAGTATTTT.

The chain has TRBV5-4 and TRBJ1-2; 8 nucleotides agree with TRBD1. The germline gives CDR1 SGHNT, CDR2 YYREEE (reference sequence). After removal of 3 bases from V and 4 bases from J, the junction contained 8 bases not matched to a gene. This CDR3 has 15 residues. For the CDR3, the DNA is TGTGCCAGCAGCTGGTCCGGGACAGGATCCTATGGCTACACCTTC. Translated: CASSWSGTGSYGYTF. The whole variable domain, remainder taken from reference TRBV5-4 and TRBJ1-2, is ETGVTQSPTHLIKTRGQQVTLRCSSQSGHNTVSWYQQALGQGPQFIFQYYREEENGRGNFPPRFSGLQFPNYSSELNVNALELDDSALYLCASSWSGTGSYGYTFGSGTRLTVV.

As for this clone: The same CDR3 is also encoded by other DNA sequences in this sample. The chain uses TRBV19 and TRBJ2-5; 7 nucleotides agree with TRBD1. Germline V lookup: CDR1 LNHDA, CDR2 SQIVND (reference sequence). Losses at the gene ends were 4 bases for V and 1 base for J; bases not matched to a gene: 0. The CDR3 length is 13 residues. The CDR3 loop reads CASSRTGQETQYF. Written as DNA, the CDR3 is TGTGCCAGTAGTAGGACAGGCCAAGAGACCCAGTACTTC.

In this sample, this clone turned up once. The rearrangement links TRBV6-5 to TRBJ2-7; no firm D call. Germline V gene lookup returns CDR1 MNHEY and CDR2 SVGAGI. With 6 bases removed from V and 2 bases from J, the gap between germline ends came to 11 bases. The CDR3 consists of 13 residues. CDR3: CASSATVPYEQYF. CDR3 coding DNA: TGTGCCAGCAGCGCCACAGTTCCCTACGAGCAGTACTTC.

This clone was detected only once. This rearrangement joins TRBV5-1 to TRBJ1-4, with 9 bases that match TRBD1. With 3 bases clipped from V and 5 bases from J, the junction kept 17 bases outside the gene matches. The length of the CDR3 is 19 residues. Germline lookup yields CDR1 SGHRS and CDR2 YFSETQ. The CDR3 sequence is CASSYLGTGSFSPNEKLFF. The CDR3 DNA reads TGCGCCAGCAGCTATCTTGGGACAGGGTCCTTTTCTCCGAATGAAAAACTGTTTTTT.

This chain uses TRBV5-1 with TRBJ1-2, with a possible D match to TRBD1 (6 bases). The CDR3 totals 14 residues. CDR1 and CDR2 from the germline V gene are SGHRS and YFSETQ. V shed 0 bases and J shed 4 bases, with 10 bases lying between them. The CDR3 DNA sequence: TGCGCCAGCAGCTTGGGACAGGTGGCCTATGGCTACACCTTC. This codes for CASSLGQVAYGYTF.

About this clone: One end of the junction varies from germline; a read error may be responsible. The CDR3 DNA is TGCGCCAGCAGCTCAGGACAGCAGCAAGGGACCCAGTACTTC. It yields the protein CASSSGQQQGTQYF. This chain links TRBV5-1 with TRBJ2-5; maybe TRBD1 (6 bases). The germline CDR1 and CDR2 sequences are SGHRS and YFSETQ. The CDR3 totals 14 residues.

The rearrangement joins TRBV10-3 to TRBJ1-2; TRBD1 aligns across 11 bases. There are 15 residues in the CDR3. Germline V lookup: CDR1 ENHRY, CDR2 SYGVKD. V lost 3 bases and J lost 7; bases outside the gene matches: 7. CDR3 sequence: CAISDSWTGGGGYTF. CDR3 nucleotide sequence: TGTGCCATCAGTGACAGCTGGACAGGGGGCGGTGGCTACACCTTC.

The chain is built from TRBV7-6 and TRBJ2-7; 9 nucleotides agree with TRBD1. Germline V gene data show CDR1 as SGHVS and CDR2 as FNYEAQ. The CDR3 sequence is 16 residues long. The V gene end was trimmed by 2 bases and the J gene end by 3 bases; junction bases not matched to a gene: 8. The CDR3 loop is CASSLKPDRGRYEQYF. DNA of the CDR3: TGTGCCAGCAGCTTAAAACCGGACAGGGGACGCTACGAGCAGTACTTC.

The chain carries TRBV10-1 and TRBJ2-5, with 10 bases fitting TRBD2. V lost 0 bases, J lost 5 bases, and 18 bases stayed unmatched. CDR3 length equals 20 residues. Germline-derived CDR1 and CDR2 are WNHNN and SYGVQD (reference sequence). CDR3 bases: TGCGCCAGCAGTGAGTCTTTAAGTGTCGGACTAGCGGCCTATCGGGAGACCCAGTACTTC. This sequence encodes CASSESLSVGLAAYRETQYF.

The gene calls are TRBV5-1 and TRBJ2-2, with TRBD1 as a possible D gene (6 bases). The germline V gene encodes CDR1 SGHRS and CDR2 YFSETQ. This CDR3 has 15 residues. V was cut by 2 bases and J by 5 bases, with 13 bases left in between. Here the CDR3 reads CASSLGQPTTGELFF. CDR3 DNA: TGCGCCAGCAGCTTAGGACAGCCGACTACCGGGGAGCTGTTTTTT. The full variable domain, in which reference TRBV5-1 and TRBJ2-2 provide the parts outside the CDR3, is KAGVTQTPRYLIKTRGQQVTLSCSPISGHRSVSWYQQTPGQGLQFLFEYFSETQRNKGNFPGRFSGRQFSNSRSEMNVSTLELGDSALYLCASSLGQPTTGELFFGEGSRLTVL.

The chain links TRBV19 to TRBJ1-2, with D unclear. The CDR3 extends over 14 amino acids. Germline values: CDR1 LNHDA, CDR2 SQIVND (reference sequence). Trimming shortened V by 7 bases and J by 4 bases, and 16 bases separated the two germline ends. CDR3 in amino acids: CASTSGGRSYGYTF. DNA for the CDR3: TGTGCCAGTACCTCCGGAGGGAGGTCCTATGGCTACACCTTC.

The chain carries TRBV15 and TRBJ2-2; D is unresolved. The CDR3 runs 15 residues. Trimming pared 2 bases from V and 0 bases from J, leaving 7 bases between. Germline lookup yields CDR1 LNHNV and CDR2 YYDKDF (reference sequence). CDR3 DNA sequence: TGTGCCACCAGCAGACAGGTTTCGAACACCGGGGAGCTGTTTTTT. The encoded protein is CATSRQVSNTGELFF.

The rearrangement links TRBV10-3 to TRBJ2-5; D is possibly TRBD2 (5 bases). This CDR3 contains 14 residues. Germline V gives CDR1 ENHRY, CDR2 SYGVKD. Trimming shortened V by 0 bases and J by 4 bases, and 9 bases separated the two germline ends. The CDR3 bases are TGTGCCATCAGTGAGTCTGGGAGCGGAGAGACCCAGTACTTC. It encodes CAISESGSGETQYF.

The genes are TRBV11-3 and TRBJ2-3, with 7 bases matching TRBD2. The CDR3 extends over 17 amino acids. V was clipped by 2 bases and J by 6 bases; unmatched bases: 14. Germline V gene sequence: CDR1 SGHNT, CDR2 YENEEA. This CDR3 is CASSLSPGGGGVDTQYF. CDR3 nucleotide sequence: TGTGCCAGCAGCTTATCCCCGGGCGGGGGAGGTGTCGATACGCAGTATTTT. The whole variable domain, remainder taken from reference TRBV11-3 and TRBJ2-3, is EAGVVQSPRYKIIEKKQPVAFWCNPISGHNTLYWYLQNLGQGPELLIRYENEEAVDDSQLPKDRFSAERLKGVDSTLKIQPAELGDSAVYLCASSLSPGGGGVDTQYFGPGTRLTVL.

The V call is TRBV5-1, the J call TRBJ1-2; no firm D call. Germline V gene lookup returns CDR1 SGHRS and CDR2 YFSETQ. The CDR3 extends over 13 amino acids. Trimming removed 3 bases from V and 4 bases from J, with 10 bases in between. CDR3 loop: CASSSLGFYGYTF. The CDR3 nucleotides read TGCGCCAGCAGCTCACTAGGGTTCTATGGCTACACCTTC.

The CDR3 DNA follows: TGTGCCAGCAGAGACAGGGTAGGGAGCAATCAGCCCCAGCATTTT. Its protein is CASRDRVGSNQPQHF. The rearrangement links TRBV6-1 to TRBJ1-5; the match to TRBD1 covers 7 bases. The CDR3 is made up of 15 amino acids. J lost 1 base, V lost 6 bases, and 6 bases had no gene match. Germline V CDR1 and CDR2: MNHNS, SASEGT.

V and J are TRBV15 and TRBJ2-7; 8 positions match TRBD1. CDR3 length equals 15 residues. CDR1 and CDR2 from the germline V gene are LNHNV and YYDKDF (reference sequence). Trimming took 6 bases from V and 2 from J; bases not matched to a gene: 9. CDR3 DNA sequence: TGTGCCACCAGTTCAAGACAGGGGATCACCTACGAGCAGTACTTC. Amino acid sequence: CATSSRQGITYEQYF.

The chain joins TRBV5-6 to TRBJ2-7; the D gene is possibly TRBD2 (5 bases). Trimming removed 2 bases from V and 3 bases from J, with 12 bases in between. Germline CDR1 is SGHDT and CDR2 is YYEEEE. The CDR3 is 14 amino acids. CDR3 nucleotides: TGTGCCAGCAGCTTTACCGGGGTCGGCTACGAGCAGTACTTC. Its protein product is CASSFTGVGYEQYF.

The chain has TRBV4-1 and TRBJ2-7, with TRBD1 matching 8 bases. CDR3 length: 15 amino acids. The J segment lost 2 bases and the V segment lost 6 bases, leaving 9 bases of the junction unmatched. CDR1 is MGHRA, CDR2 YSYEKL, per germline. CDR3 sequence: CASRDRDISTYEQYF. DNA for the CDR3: TGCGCCAGCAGGGACAGGGATATTTCCACCTACGAGCAGTACTTC.